A selection of T cell receptor beta chains follows, all from one sample in a study of blood T cell repertoires in COVID-19. The assay was immunoSEQ multiplex PCR, and TCRdb's table has in-frame clones only and misses some. Found here are about 110,000 clones, approximately 68% of them singletons; the top ten hold around 7.3%. Sequenced: peripheral blood. The receptors were gathered from a woman aged 60 to 75 with acute or convalescent COVID-19. Each CDR3 is given with its conserved first and last residue. The order of the fields is J gene, V gene, clone size, D gene, CDR3 protein, CDR3 DNA. A D gene is named only where the DNA matches it firmly. The listing skips clone size in some rows; elsewhere it reads once, few, many or a size class.

TRBJ1-1	TRBV6-5	NA	NA	CASILGAEAFF	TGTGCCAGCATACTCGGGGCTGAAGCTTTCTTT
TRBJ2-7	TRBV10-1	few	TRBD2	CASSESIAGGDEQYF	TGCGCCAGCAGTGAGTCTATAGCGGGGGGGGACGAGCAGTACTTC
TRBJ1-6	TRBV28	NA	TRBD1	CASSLFRTGNSPLHF	TGTGCCAGCAGTTTATTCAGGACAGGCAATTCACCCCTCCACTTT
TRBJ2-5	TRBV7-9	NA	NA	CASSLHETQYF	TGTGCCAGCAGCTTACATGAGACCCAGTACTTC
TRBJ2-1	TRBV11-3	NA	TRBD1	CASSFGQGNYNEQFF	TGTGCCAGCAGCTTCGGACAGGGTAACTACAATGAGCAGTTCTTC
TRBJ1-2	TRBV6-5	once	NA	CASSYTGLGGYTF	TGTGCCAGCAGTTACACAGGGTTAGGTGGCTACACCTTC
TRBJ1-1	TRBV29-1	NA	NA	CSVEHQIMNTEAFF	TGCAGCGTTGAACACCAGATCATGAACACTGAAGCTTTCTTT
TRBJ2-3	TRBV2	once	TRBD2	CASRPRTSGSGRNTQYF	TGTGCCAGCAGGCCTAGGACTAGCGGGAGTGGTAGAAATACGCAGTATTTT
TRBJ2-7	TRBV6-5	NA	NA	CASSYSPGESYEQYF	TGTGCCAGCAGTTACTCGCCAGGGGAGTCCTACGAGCAGTACTTC
TRBJ1-5	TRBV6-5	NA	TRBD1	CASRPGQGNQPQHF	TGTGCCAGCAGACCAGGACAGGGCAATCAGCCCCAGCATTTT
TRBJ1-4	TRBV21-1	NA	NA	CASSNTEQGIFEKLFF	TGTGCCAGCAGCAACACCGAACAGGGGATATTTGAAAAACTGTTTTTT
TRBJ2-2	TRBV6-5	NA	TRBD1	CASRPGQGKFEELFF	TGTGCCAGCAGGCCGGGACAGGGTAAATTCGAGGAGCTGTTTTTT
TRBJ1-6	TRBV6-5	many	TRBD1	CASRLTGIIDSPLHF	TGTGCCAGCAGGTTGACAGGGATAATAGATTCACCCCTCCACTTT
TRBJ2-7	TRBV10-1	few	TRBD2	CASSDVGRTSVRSSYEQYF	TGCGCCAGCAGTGACGTAGGGAGGACTAGCGTCCGAAGCTCCTACGAGCAGTACTTC
TRBJ2-5	TRBV7-3	NA	TRBD1	CASSLGTGFQETQYF	TGTGCCAGCAGCCTCGGGACAGGATTCCAAGAGACCCAGTACTTC
TRBJ1-1	TRBV7-2	NA	NA	CASSLVVGGRDTEAFF	TGTGCCAGCAGCTTAGTGGTCGGGGGGCGGGACACTGAAGCTTTCTTT
TRBJ1-1	TRBV18	NA	TRBD1	CASSQQGAGNTEAFF	TGTGCCAGCTCACAACAGGGGGCAGGGAACACTGAAGCTTTCTTT
TRBJ1-2	TRBV3-1/TRBV3-2	once	NA	CASSPGSWGTYGYTF	TGTGCCAGCAGCCCGGGTTCTTGGGGCACCTATGGCTACACCTTC
TRBJ2-5	TRBV5-1	NA	TRBD1	CASSSGTLGPGQGRVETQYF	TGCGCCAGCAGTTCCGGCACCCTGGGACCGGGACAGGGGAGGGTGGAGACCCAGTACTTC
TRBJ2-1	TRBV3-1/TRBV3-2	NA	NA	CASSLLGQEQFF	TGTGCCAGCAGCTTGCTAGGCCAAGAGCAGTTCTTC
TRBJ1-4	TRBV3-1/TRBV3-2	NA	TRBD1	CASSSRDRGRNEKLFF	TGTGCCAGCAGCTCCCGGGACAGGGGGCGAAATGAAAAACTGTTTTTT
TRBJ2-2	TRBV12-5	NA	NA	CASGSGGRTGELFF	TGTGCTAGTGGTTCCGGAGGTCGGACCGGGGAGCTGTTTTTT
TRBJ1-1	TRBV18	NA	NA	CASSQNRQNTEAFF	TGTGCCAGCTCCCAGAACAGGCAGAACACTGAAGCTTTCTTT
TRBJ1-2	TRBV25-1	few	TRBD1	CASSEFKDRLIPFYGYTF	TGTGCCAGCAGTGAATTTAAGGACAGGCTTATCCCTTTCTATGGCTACACCTTC
TRBJ2-4	TRBV15	NA	NA	CATSRDYGALAKNIQYF	TGTGCCACCAGCAGAGATTATGGGGCCCTAGCCAAAAACATTCAGTACTTC
TRBJ1-5	TRBV12-3/TRBV12-4	NA	NA	CASSTSNQPQHF	TGTGCCAGCAGTACAAGCAATCAGCCCCAGCATTTT
TRBJ2-3	TRBV18	NA	NA	CASSPGTFDTQYF	TGTGCCAGCTCACCTGGGACTTTTGATACGCAGTATTTT
TRBJ2-1	TRBV29-1	NA	TRBD1	CSGTQGASHNEQFF	TGCAGCGGAACACAGGGGGCGTCTCACAATGAGCAGTTCTTC
TRBJ2-7	TRBV29-1	NA	TRBD1	CTLLGTGLREQYF	TGCACGTTGTTGGGGACAGGGTTAAGGGAGCAGTACTTC
TRBJ1-2	TRBV7-2	NA	NA	CASSLGRGEYGYTF	TGTGCCAGCAGCCTCGGGCGGGGAGAGTATGGCTACACCTTC
TRBJ2-7	TRBV18	few	TRBD1	CASSPPGQGGYEQYF	TGTGCCAGCTCACCACCGGGACAGGGCGGCTACGAGCAGTACTTC
TRBJ1-2	TRBV28	few	TRBD1	CAIGTGGQANYGYTF	TGTGCCATCGGGACAGGGGGACAAGCTAACTATGGCTACACCTTC
TRBJ1-5	TRBV6-1	few	NA	CASSEGQLPNQPQHF	TGTGCCAGCAGTGAAGGACAACTTCCCAATCAGCCCCAGCATTTT
TRBJ1-3	TRBV2	NA	TRBD1	CASRRGQGGNTIYF	TGTGCCAGCAGACGAGGACAGGGAGGAAACACCATATATTTT
TRBJ2-3	TRBV7-2	NA	NA	CASSFGLRTIRADTQYF	TGTGCCAGCAGCTTCGGGCTCAGGACAATTAGGGCAGATACGCAGTATTTT
TRBJ2-3	TRBV7-3	NA	NA	CASSPAGGTDTQYF	TGTGCCAGCAGCCCCGCAGGGGGCACAGATACGCAGTATTTT
TRBJ1-2	TRBV5-5	few	NA	CASSQHRNSLAYGYTF	TGTGCCAGCAGCCAACATCGTAACAGTTTGGCTTATGGCTACACCTTC
TRBJ2-3	TRBV9	NA	NA	CASSVVGTYTDTQYF	TGTGCCAGCAGCGTAGTTGGCACATACACAGATACGCAGTATTTT
TRBJ1-2	TRBV5-4	NA	NA	CASSSGSGFNYGYTF	TGTGCCAGCAGCTCGGGGTCAGGCTTTAACTATGGCTACACCTTC
TRBJ1-1	TRBV5-8	NA	NA	CASSSGQGFQTAEAFF	TGTGCCAGCAGCTCCGGCCAGGGGTTCCAAACAGCTGAAGCTTTCTTT
TRBJ1-5	TRBV5-1	NA	NA	CASRLGDNSPQHF	TGCGCCAGCAGACTCGGCGACAATTCCCCCCAGCATTTT
TRBJ2-2	TRBV10-3	NA	NA	CASTGRFTGELFF	TGTGCCTCAACAGGGCGGTTCACCGGGGAGCTGTTTTTT
TRBJ2-7	TRBV2	NA	TRBD1	CASRIYRGPYEQYF	TGTGCCAGCAGAATATACAGGGGTCCCTACGAGCAGTACTTC
TRBJ1-1	TRBV20-1	once	NA	CSASPQGPAFF	TGCAGTGCTAGCCCTCAGGGCCCGGCTTTCTTT
TRBJ2-3	TRBV5-1	NA	NA	CASSGSAGTDTQYF	TGCGCCAGCAGCGGCTCCGCTGGCACAGATACGCAGTATTTT
TRBJ2-2	TRBV7-3	NA	TRBD1	CASRGTGDTGELFF	TGTGCCAGCAGAGGGACAGGGGATACCGGGGAGCTGTTTTTT
TRBJ2-6	TRBV5-1	NA	TRBD2	CASSLTGGSGANVLTF	TGCGCCAGCAGCTTGACGGGAGGCTCTGGGGCCAACGTCCTGACTTTC
TRBJ2-7	TRBV2	few	TRBD1	CASSGMTGGEQYF	TGTGCCAGCAGTGGAATGACAGGGGGCGAGCAGTACTTC
TRBJ2-5	TRBV5-1	few	NA	CASSLRDNRRGAETQYF	TGCGCCAGCAGCTTGCGGGACAATCGCCGGGGGGCAGAGACCCAGTACTTC
TRBJ1-1	TRBV7-3	once	TRBD1	CASGRDRGTEAFF	TGTGCCAGCGGACGGGACAGGGGCACTGAAGCTTTCTTT
TRBJ1-4	TRBV3-1/TRBV3-2	NA	NA	CASSHRQAPNEKLFF	TGTGCCAGCAGCCACAGACAGGCCCCTAATGAAAAACTGTTTTTT